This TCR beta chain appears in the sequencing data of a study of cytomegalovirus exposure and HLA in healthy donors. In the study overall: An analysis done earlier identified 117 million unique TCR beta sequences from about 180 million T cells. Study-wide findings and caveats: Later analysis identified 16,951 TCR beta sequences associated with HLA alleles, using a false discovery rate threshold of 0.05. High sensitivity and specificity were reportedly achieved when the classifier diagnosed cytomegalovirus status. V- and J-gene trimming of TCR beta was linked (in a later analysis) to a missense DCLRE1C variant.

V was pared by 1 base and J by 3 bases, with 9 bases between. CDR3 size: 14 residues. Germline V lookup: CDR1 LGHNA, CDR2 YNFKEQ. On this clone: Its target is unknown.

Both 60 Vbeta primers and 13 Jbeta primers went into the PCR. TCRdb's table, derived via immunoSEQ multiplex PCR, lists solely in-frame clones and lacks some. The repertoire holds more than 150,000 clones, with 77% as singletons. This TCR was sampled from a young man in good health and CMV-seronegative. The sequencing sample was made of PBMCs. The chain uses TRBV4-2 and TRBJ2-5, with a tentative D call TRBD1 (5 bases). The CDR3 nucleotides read TGTGCCAGCAGCCAAGGAGAAGGGGAAGAGACCCAGTACTTC. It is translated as CASSQGEGEETQYF.